The 12 T cell receptor beta chains below come from one sample, sequenced in a study of blood T cell repertoires in COVID-19. TCRdb's table, derived via immunoSEQ multiplex PCR, lists solely in-frame clones and lacks some. The top ten hold roughly 2.1% of the sample, which has approximately 270,000 clones, approximately 91% seen once. Material for sequencing was peripheral blood. These receptor sequences come from a man aged 50 or older with acute or convalescent COVID-19.

The chain recombines TRBV4-1 with TRBJ1-5; maybe TRBD1 (5 bases). In germline, CDR1 is MGHRA, CDR2 YSYEKL. This CDR3 region has 16 residues. Trimming took 1 base from V and 4 from J, leaving 14 bases between them. Written as DNA, the CDR3 is TGCGCCAGCAGCCAAGGGGTTAACGCAGGGAATCAGCCCCAGCATTTT. It yields the protein CASSQGVNAGNQPQHF.

This chain uses TRBV9 with TRBJ1-2, with 10 bases lining up with TRBD1. This CDR3 is built from 15 residues. Germline V gene sequence: CDR1 SGDLS, CDR2 YYNGEE. V lost 0 bases and J lost 7; bases outside the gene matches: 6. The CDR3 DNA reads as TGTGCCAGCAGCGTAGAAGGAGGGACAGGGGTTGGCTACACCTTC. This encodes CASSVEGGTGVGYTF.

CDR3 DNA: TGTGCCAGCAGCTCGGCAGAACAGGGTCGTCAGCCCCAGCATTTT. This gives the protein CASSSAEQGRQPQHF. This chain uses TRBV5-5 with TRBJ1-5, with D perhaps TRBD1 (6 bases). The CDR3 has 15 amino acids. Trimming cost V 3 bases and J 6 bases, with 16 bases left between them. Looked up from germline, CDR1 is SGHKS and CDR2 is YYEKEE (reference sequence).

The chain carries TRBV6-4 and TRBJ2-5, with D maybe TRBD1 (7 bases). This CDR3 spans 13 amino acids. The V and J ends lost 11 bases and 5 bases respectively, with 18 bases between them. Germline CDR1 and CDR2: MRHNA and SNTAGT. The CDR3 nucleotides are TGTGCCGGATACGGAGGGGGCAGGGAGACCCAGTACTTC. As protein: CAGYGGGRETQYF.

This chain connects TRBV2 to TRBJ2-7, with no clear D. V was clipped by 1 base and J by 5 bases, with 15 bases between them. Germline V gives CDR1 SNHLY, CDR2 FYNNEI. CDR3 length: 15 residues. The CDR3 region is CASSEEAGILHEQYF. DNA for the CDR3: TGTGCCAGCAGTGAAGAGGCAGGAATCCTTCACGAGCAGTACTTC.

This clone has just one count. This chain joins TRBV27 and TRBJ1-4, with no clear D. V was trimmed by 5 bases and J by 0 bases, leaving 10 bases between them. CDR1 and CDR2 from the germline V gene are MNHEY and SMNVEV (reference sequence). The CDR3 is made up of 15 amino acids. As DNA, the CDR3 is TGTGCCAGCAGTCCCCTGGCAGCAACTAATGAAAAACTGTTTTTT. Its translation: CASSPLAATNEKLFF. Full variable domain (remainder filled in from reference TRBV27 and TRBJ1-4): EAQVTQNPRYLITVTGKKLTVTCSQNMNHEYMSWYRQDPGLGLRQIYYSMNVEVTDKGDVPEGYKVSRKEKRNFPLILESPSPNQTSLYFCASSPLAATNEKLFFGSGTQLSVL.

The rearrangement links TRBV7-3 to TRBJ2-7, with D possibly TRBD2 on 6 matching bases. V was trimmed by 9 bases and J by 2 bases, leaving 8 bases between them. CDR1 and CDR2 from the germline V gene are SGHTA and FQGTGA. The length of the CDR3 is 11 residues. The CDR3 here is CASGGAYEQYF. The CDR3 region has the DNA TGTGCCAGTGGAGGGGCCTACGAGCAGTACTTC.

V usage is TRBV7-2 and J usage is TRBJ2-5; 15 bases fit TRBD2. The CDR3 is made up of 15 amino acids. Germline lookup yields CDR1 SGHTA and CDR2 FQGNSA. Trimming cost V 4 bases and J 4 bases; bases outside gene matches: 1. The CDR3 region has the DNA TGTGCCAGCAGCTCGGGACTAGCGGGGGGAGAGACCCAGTACTTC. This sequence encodes CASSSGLAGGETQYF.

The chain joins TRBV7-6 to TRBJ2-7, with 11 bases matching TRBD1. This CDR3 contains 19 residues. Germline values: CDR1 SGHVS, CDR2 FNYEAQ. V lost 5 bases, J lost 4 bases, and 19 bases stayed unmatched. The CDR3, as DNA: TGTGCCAGCAGCCAAGGACAGGGGGCTTTTGCGGGGAATTATTACGAGCAGTACTTC. Translated, it gives CASSQGQGAFAGNYYEQYF.

J is TRBJ1-4 and V is TRBV21-1. TRBV21-1 counts as a pseudogene. The length of the CDR3 is 14 residues. CDR3 in amino acids: CASSKVKPNEKLFF. The DNA of the CDR3 is TGTGCCAGCAGCAAAGTTAAGCCTAATGAAAAACTGTTTTTT.

The chain joins TRBV21-1 to TRBJ2-7; the table's TRBD2 call for D was not verified on the DNA. TRBV21-1 is a documented pseudogene. This CDR3 comprises 13 residues. The CDR3 loop reads CASSKGARGGQYF. CDR3 nucleotides: TGTGCCAGCAGCAAAGGAGCCCGGGGGGGGCAGTACTTC.

This sequence joins TRBV2 and TRBJ1-1; possible D gene TRBD1, 6 bases. V was trimmed by 7 bases and J by 4 bases, leaving 19 bases between them. Germline V gene data show CDR1 as SNHLY and CDR2 as FYNNEI. CDR3 size: 15 residues. The CDR3 spells CASTTSGARGTEAFF. CDR3 in DNA: TGTGCCAGCACGACGTCAGGGGCGCGAGGCACTGAAGCTTTCTTT. The full variable domain, rest sourced from reference TRBV2 and TRBJ1-1, is EPEVTQTPSHQVTQMGQEVILRCVPISNHLYFYWYRQILGQKVEFLVSFYNNEISEKSEIFDDQFSVERPDGSNFTLKIRSTKLEDSAMYFCASTTSGARGTEAFFGQGTRLTVV.